This T cell receptor (beta chain) was identified during a study of blood T cell repertoires in COVID-19 (dated by TCRdb to 2020 to 2021). Regarding the research as a whole: The collaborator samples originated in the United States, Italy and Spain and spanned the acute and convalescent phases of COVID-19. The material from the prospective study consisted of cDNA or gDNA derived from T cells, B-cell-depleted T cells, or PBMCs. The dataset comprised deeply sampled blood TCRbeta repertoires from subjects exposed to, actively infected with, or recovered from COVID-19. The repertoires were released in a freely available public database meant as a resource for research on the immune response to SARS-CoV-2. Samples were obtained from the ongoing ImmuneRACE study (first 160 participants) and from over 1,000 subjects provided by 6 global collaborators. Nearly every sample came with metadata listing a de-identified subject ID, COVID-19 status, age in years and sex. Where available, HLA class I and class II types were obtained from metadata supplied by the sample provider rather than from assay-based typing. What the authors observed across the whole study: Clinical and demographic metadata were provided uncurated, with the amount varying by source and participant.

Comment on this clone: Its cognate antigen has yet to be identified. Base-call qualities are not available, and no considerably larger clone is one nucleotide away.

Inclusive of the bounding cysteine and phenylalanine, the CDR3 is 18 residues long. Only the CDR3 portion is preserved as DNA: 54 bases, with reading frame beginning at the first base. The CDR1 and CDR2 encoded by the germline V gene are SNHLY and FYNNEI. Here V drops 3 bases and J drops 2 bases, and the junction holds 10 bases not matched to any gene. TCRbeta CDR3 regions were amplified from genomic DNA using the immunoSEQ Assay, a bias-controlled multiplex PCR. The authors' analysis ran thus. Within the assay, amplification of reference gene primers was used to estimate how many nucleated cells each sample contained. Sequence reads were collapsed and filtered to measure the absolute abundance of every unique TCRbeta CDR3 rearrangement. For each sample, productive Simpson clonality was calculated as the square root of Simpson's diversity index over productive rearrangements. In its TCRdb copy, this immuneACCESS table keeps in-frame sequences only and misses some clones. Where compared with another copy, unresolved V genes explain less than half of these, and the others have no known cause. The V and J calls and the clone size are those of that table, but D and trimming were determined from the DNA. In all, the sample holds about 73,000 clones, and nearly 90% of those were seen once. The ten largest make up approximately 9% of the sample.

Collaborating institutions collected whole blood in K2EDTA tubes following their own protocols. For TCRbeta analysis, collaborators shipped samples as frozen whole blood, isolated PBMCs, or DNA extracted from either of those sample types. Rearrangement joined TRBV2 to TRBJ1-5, with TRBD1 identical over 10 junction bases. The TCR sequence derives from a man of 80 years or more with acute or convalescent COVID-19. The sample taken for sequencing was peripheral blood. CDR3 sequence: CASSDFTGTGVGNQPQHF. The DNA sequence is given as TGTGCCAGCAGTGATTTCACCGGGACAGGGGTAGGCAATCAGCCCCAGCATTTT.